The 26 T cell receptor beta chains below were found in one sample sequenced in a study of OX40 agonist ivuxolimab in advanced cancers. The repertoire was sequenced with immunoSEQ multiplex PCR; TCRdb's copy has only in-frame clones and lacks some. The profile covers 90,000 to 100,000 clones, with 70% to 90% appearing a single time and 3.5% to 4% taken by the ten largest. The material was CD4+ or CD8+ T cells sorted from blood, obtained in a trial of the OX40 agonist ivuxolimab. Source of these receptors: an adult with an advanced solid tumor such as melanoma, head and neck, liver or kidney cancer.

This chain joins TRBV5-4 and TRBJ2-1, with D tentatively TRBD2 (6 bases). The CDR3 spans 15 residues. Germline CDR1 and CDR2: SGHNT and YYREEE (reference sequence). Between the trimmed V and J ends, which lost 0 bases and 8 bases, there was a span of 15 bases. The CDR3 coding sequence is TGTGCCAGCAGCTTGGTAGGAAGGCGGGACGATGAGCAGTTCTTC. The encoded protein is CASSLVGRRDDEQFF.

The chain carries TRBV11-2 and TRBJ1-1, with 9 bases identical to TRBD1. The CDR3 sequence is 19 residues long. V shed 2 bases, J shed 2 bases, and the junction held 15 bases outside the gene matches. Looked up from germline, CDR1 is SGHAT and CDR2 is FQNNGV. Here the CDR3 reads CASSLKRATGTGLNTEAFF. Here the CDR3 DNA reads TGTGCCAGCAGCTTAAAGAGGGCGACCGGGACAGGGCTAAACACTGAAGCTTTCTTT.

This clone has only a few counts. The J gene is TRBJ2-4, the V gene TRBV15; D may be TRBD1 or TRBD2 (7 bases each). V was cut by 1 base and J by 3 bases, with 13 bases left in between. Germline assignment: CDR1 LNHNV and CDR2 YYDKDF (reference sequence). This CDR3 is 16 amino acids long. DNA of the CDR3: TGTGCCACCAGCAGAGTGGGAGGGGGCTTCAAAAACATTCAGTACTTC. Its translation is CATSRVGGGFKNIQYF.

This CDR3 reads CASSEVTGGSYEQYF. The CDR3 DNA is TGCGCCAGCAGCGAGGTAACAGGTGGATCCTACGAGCAGTACTTC. This rearrangement joins TRBV4-1 to TRBJ2-7; the D gene is possibly TRBD1 (5 bases). Germline CDR1 reads MGHRA; CDR2 reads YSYEKL. The V end lost 5 bases, the J end lost 1 base, and 15 bases lay between the germline ends. This CDR3 has 15 amino acids.

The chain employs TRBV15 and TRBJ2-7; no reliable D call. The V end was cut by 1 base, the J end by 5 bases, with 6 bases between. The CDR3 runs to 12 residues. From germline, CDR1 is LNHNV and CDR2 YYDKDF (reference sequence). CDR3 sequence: CATSRARDEQYF. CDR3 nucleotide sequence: TGTGCCACCAGCAGAGCAAGAGACGAGCAGTACTTC.

In DNA form, the CDR3 reads TGTGCCAGCAGCTTGAGACAGGGGGCTTTCAGGAACACTGAAGCTTTCTTT. The encoded protein is CASSLRQGAFRNTEAFF. The chain has TRBV5-6 and TRBJ1-1; 10 bases are shared with TRBD1. The germline CDR1 and CDR2 sequences are SGHDT and YYEEEE. The J segment lost 1 base and the V segment lost 1 base, leaving 7 bases of the junction unmatched. There are 17 residues in the CDR3.

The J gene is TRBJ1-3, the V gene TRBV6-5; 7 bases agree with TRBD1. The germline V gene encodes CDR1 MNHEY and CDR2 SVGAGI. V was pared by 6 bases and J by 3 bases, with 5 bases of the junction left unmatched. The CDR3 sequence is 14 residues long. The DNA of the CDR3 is TGTGCCAGCAGCTTCACAGGGGTTGGAAACACCATATATTTT. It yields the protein CASSFTGVGNTIYF.

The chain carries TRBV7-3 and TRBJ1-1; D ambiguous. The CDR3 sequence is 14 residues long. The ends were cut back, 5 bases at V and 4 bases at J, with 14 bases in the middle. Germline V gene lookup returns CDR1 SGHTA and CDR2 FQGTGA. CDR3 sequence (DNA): TGTGCCAGCAGCCCCGCCCCCGGCTCCACTGAAGCTTTCTTT. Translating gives CASSPAPGSTEAFF.

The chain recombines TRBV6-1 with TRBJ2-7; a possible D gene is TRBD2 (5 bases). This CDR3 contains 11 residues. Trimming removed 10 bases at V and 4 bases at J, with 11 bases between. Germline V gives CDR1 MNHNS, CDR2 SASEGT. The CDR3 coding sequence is TGTGCCATCCGTAGCGAATACGAGCAGTACTTC. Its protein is CAIRSEYEQYF.

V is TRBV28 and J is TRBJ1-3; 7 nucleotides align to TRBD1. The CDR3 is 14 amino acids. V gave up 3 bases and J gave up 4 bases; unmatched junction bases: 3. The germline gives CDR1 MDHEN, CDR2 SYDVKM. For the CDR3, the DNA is TGTGCCAGCAGTTTTACAGGGGACGGAAACACCATATATTTT. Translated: CASSFTGDGNTIYF.

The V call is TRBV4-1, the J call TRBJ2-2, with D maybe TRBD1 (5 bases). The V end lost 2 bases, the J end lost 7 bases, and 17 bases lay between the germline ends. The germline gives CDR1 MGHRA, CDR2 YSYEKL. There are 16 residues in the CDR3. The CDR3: CASSQPSGWKNGELFF. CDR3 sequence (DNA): TGCGCCAGCAGCCAACCTTCAGGGTGGAAAAACGGGGAGCTGTTTTTT.

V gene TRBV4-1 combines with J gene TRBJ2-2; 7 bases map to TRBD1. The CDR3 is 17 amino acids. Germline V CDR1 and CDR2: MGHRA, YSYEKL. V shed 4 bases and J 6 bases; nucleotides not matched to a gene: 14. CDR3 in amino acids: CASSRGPGQRSPGELFF. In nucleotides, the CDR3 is TGCGCCAGCAGCCGAGGACCGGGACAGCGATCTCCCGGGGAGCTGTTTTTT.

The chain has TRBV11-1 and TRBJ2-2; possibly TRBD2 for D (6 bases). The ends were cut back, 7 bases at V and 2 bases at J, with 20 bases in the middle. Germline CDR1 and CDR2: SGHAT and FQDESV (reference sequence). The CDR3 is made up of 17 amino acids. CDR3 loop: CASTNHRRGINTGELFF. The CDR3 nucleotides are TGTGCCAGCACCAACCACCGACGGGGGATAAACACCGGGGAGCTGTTTTTT.

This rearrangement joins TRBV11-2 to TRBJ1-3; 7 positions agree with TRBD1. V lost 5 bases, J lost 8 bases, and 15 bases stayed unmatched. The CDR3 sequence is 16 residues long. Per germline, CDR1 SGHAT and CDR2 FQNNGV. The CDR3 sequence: CASSPFKGAERHTIYF. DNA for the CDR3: TGTGCCAGCAGCCCCTTTAAGGGGGCGGAGAGGCACACCATATATTTT.

CDR3 nucleotides: TGTGCCAGTAGTATAGGGCTCGGCACTGAAGCTTTCTTT. This sequence encodes CASSIGLGTEAFF. V usage is TRBV19 and J usage is TRBJ1-1; D unresolved. The CDR3 loop spans 13 amino acids. Trimming removed 1 base at V and 4 bases at J, with 7 bases between. Germline loops: CDR1 LNHDA, CDR2 SQIVND (reference sequence).

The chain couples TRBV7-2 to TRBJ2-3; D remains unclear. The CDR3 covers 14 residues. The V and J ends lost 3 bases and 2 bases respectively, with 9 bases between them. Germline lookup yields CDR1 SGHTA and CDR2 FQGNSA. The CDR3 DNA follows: TGTGCCAGCAGCTTTGAGTCTAACACAGATACGCAGTATTTT. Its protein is CASSFESNTDTQYF.

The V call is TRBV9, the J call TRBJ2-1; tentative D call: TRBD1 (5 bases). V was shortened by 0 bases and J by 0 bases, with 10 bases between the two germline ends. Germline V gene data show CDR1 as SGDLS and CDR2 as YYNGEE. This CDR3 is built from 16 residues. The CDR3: CASSVGQGSSYNEQFF. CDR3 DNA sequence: TGTGCCAGCAGCGTAGGTCAGGGATCCTCCTACAATGAGCAGTTCTTC.

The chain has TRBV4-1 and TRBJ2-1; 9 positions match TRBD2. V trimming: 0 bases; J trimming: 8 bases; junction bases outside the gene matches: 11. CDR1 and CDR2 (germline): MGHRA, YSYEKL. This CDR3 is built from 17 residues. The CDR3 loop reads CASSQDSGTSKWDEQFF. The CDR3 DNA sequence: TGCGCCAGCAGCCAAGATTCTGGGACTAGCAAGTGGGATGAGCAGTTCTTC.

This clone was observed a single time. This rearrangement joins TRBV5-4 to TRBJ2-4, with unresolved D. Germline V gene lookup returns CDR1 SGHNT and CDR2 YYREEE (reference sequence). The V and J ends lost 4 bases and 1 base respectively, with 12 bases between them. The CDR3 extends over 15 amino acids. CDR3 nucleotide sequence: TGTGCCAGCAGCCCAGGACCCGAGGCCAAAAACATTCAGTACTTC. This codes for CASSPGPEAKNIQYF.

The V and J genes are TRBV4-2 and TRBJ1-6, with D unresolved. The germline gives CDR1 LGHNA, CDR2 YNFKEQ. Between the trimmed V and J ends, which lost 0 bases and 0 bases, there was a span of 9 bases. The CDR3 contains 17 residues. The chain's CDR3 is CASSQDLAVSYNSPLHF. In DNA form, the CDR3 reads TGTGCCAGCAGCCAAGATTTGGCGGTCTCCTATAATTCACCCCTCCACTTT.

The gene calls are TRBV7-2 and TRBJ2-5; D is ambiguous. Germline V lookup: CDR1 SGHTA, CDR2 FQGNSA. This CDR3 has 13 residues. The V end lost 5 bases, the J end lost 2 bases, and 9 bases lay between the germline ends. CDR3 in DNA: TGTGCCAGCAGCCTGGGGAATCAAGAGACCCAGTACTTC. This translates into CASSLGNQETQYF.

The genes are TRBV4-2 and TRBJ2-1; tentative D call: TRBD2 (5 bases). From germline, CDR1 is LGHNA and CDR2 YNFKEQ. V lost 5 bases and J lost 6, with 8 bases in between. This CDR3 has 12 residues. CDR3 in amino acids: CASSAGLNEQFF. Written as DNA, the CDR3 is TGTGCCAGCAGCGCGGGTCTCAATGAGCAGTTCTTC.

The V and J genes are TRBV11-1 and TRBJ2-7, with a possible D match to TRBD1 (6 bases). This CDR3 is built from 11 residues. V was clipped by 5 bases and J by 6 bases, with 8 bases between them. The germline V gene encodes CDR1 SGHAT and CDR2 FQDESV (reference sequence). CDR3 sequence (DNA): TGTGCCAGCAGCCTCAGGGGCGAGCAGTACTTC. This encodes CASSLRGEQYF.

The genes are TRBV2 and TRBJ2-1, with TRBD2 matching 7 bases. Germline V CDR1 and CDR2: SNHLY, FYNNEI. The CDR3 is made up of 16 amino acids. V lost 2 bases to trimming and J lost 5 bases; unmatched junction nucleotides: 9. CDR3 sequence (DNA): TGTGCCAGCAGTGAATTTGAAGGGGCGGGAGACAATGAGCAGTTCTTC. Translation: CASSEFEGAGDNEQFF.

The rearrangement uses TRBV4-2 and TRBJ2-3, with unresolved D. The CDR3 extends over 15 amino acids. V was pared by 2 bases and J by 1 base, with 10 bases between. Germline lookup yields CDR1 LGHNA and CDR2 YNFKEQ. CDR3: CASSQIFGRTDTQYF. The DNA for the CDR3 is TGTGCCAGCAGCCAAATTTTCGGCCGCACAGATACGCAGTATTTT.

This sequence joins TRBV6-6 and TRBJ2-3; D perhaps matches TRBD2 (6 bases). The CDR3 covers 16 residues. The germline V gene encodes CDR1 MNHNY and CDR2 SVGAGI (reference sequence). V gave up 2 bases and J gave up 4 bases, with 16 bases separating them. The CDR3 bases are TGTGCCAGCAGTTACGGGGCCCCGGGGGTGGCAGATACGCAGTATTTT. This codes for CASSYGAPGVADTQYF.